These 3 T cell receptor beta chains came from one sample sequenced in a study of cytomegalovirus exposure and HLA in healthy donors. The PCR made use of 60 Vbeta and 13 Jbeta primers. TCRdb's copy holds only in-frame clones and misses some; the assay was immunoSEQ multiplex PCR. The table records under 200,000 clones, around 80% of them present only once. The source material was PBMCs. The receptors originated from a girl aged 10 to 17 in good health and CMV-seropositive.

The CDR3 bases are TGCAGCCCCTCTAAGGCGGGACCCAATGAGCAGTTCTTC. Translating gives CSPSKAGPNEQFF. The rearrangement links TRBV29-1 to TRBJ2-1; TRBD2 is a possible D gene (6 bases). The CDR3 runs 13 residues. Trimming pared 8 bases from V and 6 bases from J, leaving 17 bases between. Per the germline V gene, CDR1 is SQVTM and CDR2 is ANQGSEA.

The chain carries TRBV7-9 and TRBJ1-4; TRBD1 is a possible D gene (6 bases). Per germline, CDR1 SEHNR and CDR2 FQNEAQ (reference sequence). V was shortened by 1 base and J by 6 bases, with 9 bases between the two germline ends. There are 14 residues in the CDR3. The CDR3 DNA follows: TGTGCCAGCAGCTTAGGAGGGGGGGATGAAAAACTGTTTTTT. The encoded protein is CASSLGGGDEKLFF.

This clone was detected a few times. In nucleotides, the CDR3 is TGTGCCAGCAGTGGCGGGACAGGGAATTCCGGGGAGCTGTTTTTT. Residues: CASSGGTGNSGELFF. The chain employs TRBV6-4 and TRBJ2-2; TRBD1 matches 9 bases. Germline V lookup: CDR1 MRHNA, CDR2 SNTAGT. V lost 4 bases and J lost 6; bases outside the gene matches: 6. CDR3 length equals 15 residues.